This T cell receptor beta chain came from a study of T cells in Graves' hyperthyroidism and ophthalmopathy. Regions amplified from RNA transcripts were the TCR beta CDR3 regions. TCR CDR3 underwent first-round RT-PCR with the HTBI primer set. Each CDR3 protein is one row after TCRdb ran MiXCR on the multiplex PCR reads. The data hold more than 95,000 distinct CDR3 sequences, with roughly 44% observed a single time. Hyperthyroidism was newly diagnosed in patients aged 18 to 65 (duration under 2 months). Trimming removed 6 bases from V and 4 bases from J; junction bases left unmatched: 9. The length of the CDR3 is 15 residues.

Sequences were obtained from blood. The receptor was derived from a middle-aged man with Graves' hyperthyroidism. The chain links TRBV12-3 or TRBV12-4 to TRBJ2-5, with 9 bases aligning to TRBD1. As DNA, the CDR3 is TGTGCCAGCAGCGGACAGGGGAGGATGGGAGAGACCCAGTACTTC. This gives the protein CASSGQGRMGETQYF.